The clone carrying this TCR beta chain was seen more than once but under ten times. This sample is drawn from a study of cytotoxic CD8 clonotypes in ibrutinib-treated CLL. Background on the study: Enrolment comprised about 10 relapsed/refractory and around 15 treatment-naive patients; 17 to 18 were IGHV unmutated.

The repertoire was sequenced with immunoSEQ multiplex PCR; TCRdb's copy has only in-frame clones and lacks some. The sample carries about 40,000 clones, 65% to 70% recorded once. The CDR3 consists of 14 residues. The V and J ends lost 0 bases and 3 bases respectively, with 9 bases between them. CDR1 and CDR2 from the germline V gene are ENHRY and SYGVKD. The chain recombines TRBV10-3 with TRBJ2-7; no definite D call. This receptor was identified in a human donor with chronic lymphocytic leukemia. Sequences were derived from PBMCs, sampled at disease progression, from a patient treated with ibrutinib. DNA of the CDR3: TGTGCCATCAGTGAGTCAGTGGACGGCTACGAGCAGTACTTC. Translation gives CAISESVDGYEQYF.